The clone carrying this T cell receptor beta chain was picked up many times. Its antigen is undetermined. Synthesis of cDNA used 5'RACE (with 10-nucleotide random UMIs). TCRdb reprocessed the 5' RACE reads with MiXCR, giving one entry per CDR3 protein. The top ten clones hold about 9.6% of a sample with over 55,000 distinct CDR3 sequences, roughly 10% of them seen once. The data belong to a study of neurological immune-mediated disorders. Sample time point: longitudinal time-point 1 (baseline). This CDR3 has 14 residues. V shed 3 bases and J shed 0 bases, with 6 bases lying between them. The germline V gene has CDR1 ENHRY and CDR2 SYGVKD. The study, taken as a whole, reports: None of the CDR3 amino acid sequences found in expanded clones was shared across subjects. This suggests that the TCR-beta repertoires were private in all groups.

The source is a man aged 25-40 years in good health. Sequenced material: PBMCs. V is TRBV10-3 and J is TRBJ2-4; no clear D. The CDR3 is CAISDSVAKNIQYF. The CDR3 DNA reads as TGTGCCATCAGTGATTCGGTAGCCAAAAACATTCAGTACTTC.